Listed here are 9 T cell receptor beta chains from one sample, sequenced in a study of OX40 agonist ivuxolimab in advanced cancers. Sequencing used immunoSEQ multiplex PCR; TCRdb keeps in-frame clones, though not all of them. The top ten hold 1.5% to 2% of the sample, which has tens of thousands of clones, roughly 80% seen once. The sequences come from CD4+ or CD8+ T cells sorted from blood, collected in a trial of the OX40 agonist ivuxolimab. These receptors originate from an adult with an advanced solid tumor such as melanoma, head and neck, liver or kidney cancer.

The CDR3 DNA sequence: TGTGCCAGCAGCTTAAGTCAGGGGATTGGTGAGCAGTTCTTC. Protein product: CASSLSQGIGEQFF. The chain is built from TRBV7-3 and TRBJ2-1, with D perhaps matching TRBD1 (6 bases). The germline V and J ends were trimmed by 1 base and 9 bases, with 13 bases remaining between them. Germline V gene sequence: CDR1 SGHTA, CDR2 FQGTGA. The CDR3 extends over 14 amino acids.

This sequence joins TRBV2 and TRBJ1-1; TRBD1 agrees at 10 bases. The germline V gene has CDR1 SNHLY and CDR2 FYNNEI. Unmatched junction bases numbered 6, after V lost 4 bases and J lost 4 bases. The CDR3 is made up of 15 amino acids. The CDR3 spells CASSADRGRGTEAFF. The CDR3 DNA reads TGTGCCAGCAGTGCAGACAGGGGGCGCGGCACTGAAGCTTTCTTT.

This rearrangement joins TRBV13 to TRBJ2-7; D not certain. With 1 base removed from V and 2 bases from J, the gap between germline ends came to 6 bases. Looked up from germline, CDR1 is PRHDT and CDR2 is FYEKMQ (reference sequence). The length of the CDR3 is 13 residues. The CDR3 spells CASSLATTYEQYF. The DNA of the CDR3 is TGTGCCAGCAGCTTAGCGACCACCTACGAGCAGTACTTC.

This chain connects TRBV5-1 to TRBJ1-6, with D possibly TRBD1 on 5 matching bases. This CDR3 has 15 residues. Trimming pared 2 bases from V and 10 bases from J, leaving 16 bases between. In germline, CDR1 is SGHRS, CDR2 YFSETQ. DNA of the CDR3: TGCGCCAGCAGCTTATCGATGGTTGGGGACTCACCCCTCCACTTT. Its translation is CASSLSMVGDSPLHF.

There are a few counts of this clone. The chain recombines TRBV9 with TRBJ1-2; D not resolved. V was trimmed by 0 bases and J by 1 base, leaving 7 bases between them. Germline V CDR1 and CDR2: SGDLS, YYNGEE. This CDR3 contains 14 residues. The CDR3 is CASSVGTDNYGYTF. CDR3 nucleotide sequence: TGTGCCAGCAGCGTAGGAACAGATAACTATGGCTACACCTTC.

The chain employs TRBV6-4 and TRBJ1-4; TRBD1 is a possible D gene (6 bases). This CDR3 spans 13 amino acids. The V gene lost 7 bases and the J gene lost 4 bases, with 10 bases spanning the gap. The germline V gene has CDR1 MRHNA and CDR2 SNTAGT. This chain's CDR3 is CASTRGGNEKLFF. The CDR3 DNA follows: TGTGCCAGCACCCGAGGGGGTAATGAAAAACTGTTTTTT.

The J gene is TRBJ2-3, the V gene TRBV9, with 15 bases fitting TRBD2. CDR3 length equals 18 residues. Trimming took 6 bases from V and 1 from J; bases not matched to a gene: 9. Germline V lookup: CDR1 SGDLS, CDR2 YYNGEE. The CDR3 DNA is TGTGCCAGCACCTGGACTAGCGGGGGGGCCAAGGGCACAGATACGCAGTATTTT. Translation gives CASTWTSGGAKGTDTQYF.

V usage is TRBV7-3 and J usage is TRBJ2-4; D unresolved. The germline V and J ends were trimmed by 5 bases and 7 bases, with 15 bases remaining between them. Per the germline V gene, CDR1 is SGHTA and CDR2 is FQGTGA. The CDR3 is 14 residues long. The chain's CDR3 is CASSPGSGSNIQYF. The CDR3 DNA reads TGTGCCAGCAGCCCCGGCAGTGGGTCGAACATTCAGTACTTC.

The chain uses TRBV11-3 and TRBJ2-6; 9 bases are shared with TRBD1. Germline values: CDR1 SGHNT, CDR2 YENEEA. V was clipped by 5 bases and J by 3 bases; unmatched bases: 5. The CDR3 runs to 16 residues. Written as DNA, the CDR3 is TGTGCCAGCAGCCCTAACAGGGGGCTTGGGGCCAACGTCCTGACTTTC. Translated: CASSPNRGLGANVLTF. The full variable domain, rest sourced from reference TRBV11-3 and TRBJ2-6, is EAGVVQSPRYKIIEKKQPVAFWCNPISGHNTLYWYLQNLGQGPELLIRYENEEAVDDSQLPKDRFSAERLKGVDSTLKIQPAELGDSAVYLCASSPNRGLGANVLTFGAGSRLTVL.